This T cell receptor (beta chain) was obtained from a study of blood T cell repertoires in COVID-19. Study details: Samples taken during acute and convalescent COVID-19 were collected in the United States, Italy and Spain. In each case, the material was cDNA or gDNA derived from T cells, B-cell-depleted T cells, or PBMCs.

CDR1 is LGHDT and CDR2 is YNNKEL in the germline V gene (reference sequence). The CDR3 contains 15 residues. The V and J ends lost 1 base and 2 bases, in that order; junction bases with no gene match: 0. Source study methods: Estimated nucleated cell counts came from reference gene primer amplification. The protocol was immunoSEQ multiplex PCR, while the TCRdb copy is restricted to in-frame clones and leaves out a portion. V and J calls and clone size are given by that table; D and trimming were obtained from the DNA. Of approximately 120,000 clones listed, more than 65% are singletons. This chain links TRBV3-1 (or the pseudogene TRBV3-2) with TRBJ1-5; 9 positions match TRBD1. This TCR came from a woman in her 70s with acute or convalescent COVID-19. The material sequenced was peripheral blood. The CDR3 is CASSQGTGGNQPQHF. For the CDR3, the DNA is TGTGCCAGCAGCCAAGGGACAGGGGGCAATCAGCCCCAGCATTTT.